This T cell receptor (beta chain) originates from a study of blood T cell repertoires in COVID-19. Study background: PBMCs, B-cell-depleted T cells, or T cells were the source of the cDNA or gDNA that made up the material.

The Seattle patients joined while their infection was active and were tracked longitudinally afterward. In the authors' workflow: Estimated nucleated cell counts came from reference gene primer amplification. Some clones are missing from TCRdb's copy, which holds only in-frame ones; the method was immunoSEQ multiplex PCR. The DNA was the basis for D and trimming; V, J and clone size are from that table. Of some 200,000 clones detected, 85% appear once; the ten largest clones hold over 2%. The V end lost 4 bases, the J end lost 2 bases, and 17 bases lay between the germline ends. Germline CDR1 reads SGHAT; CDR2 reads FQNNGV. The CDR3 sequence is 16 residues long.

This chain links TRBV11-2 with TRBJ1-1; TRBD1 is a possible D gene (6 bases). The sequence was obtained from a woman in her seventies with COVID-19, enrolled during active disease. The specimen sequenced was peripheral blood. The CDR3 bases are TGTGCCAGCAGCTCGGGCCGCGGGGGCTTTAACACTGAAGCTTTCTTT. Translating gives CASSSGRGGFNTEAFF.